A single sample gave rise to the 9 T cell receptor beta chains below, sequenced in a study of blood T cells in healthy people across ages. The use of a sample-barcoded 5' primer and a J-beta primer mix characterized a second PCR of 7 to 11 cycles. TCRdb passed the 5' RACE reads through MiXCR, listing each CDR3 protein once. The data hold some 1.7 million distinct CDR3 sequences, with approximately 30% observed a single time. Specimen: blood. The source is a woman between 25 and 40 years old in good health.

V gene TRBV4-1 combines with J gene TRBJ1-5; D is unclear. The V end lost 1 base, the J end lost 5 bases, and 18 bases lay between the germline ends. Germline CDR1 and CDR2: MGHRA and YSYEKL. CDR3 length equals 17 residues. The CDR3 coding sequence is TGCGCCAGCAGCCAAGGTCGGTCATGGTCCGGAGATCAGCCCCAGCATTTT. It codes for CASSQGRSWSGDQPQHF.

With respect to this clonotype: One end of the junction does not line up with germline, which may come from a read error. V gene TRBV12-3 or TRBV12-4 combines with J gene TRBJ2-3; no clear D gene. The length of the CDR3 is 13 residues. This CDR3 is CASSLVSTDAQYF. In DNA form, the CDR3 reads TGTGCCAGTAGCCTCGTGAGCACAGATGCGCAGTATTTT.

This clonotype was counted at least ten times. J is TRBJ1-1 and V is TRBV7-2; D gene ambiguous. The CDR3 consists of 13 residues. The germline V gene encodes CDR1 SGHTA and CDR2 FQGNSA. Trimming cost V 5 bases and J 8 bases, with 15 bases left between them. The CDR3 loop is CASSRADGIEAFF. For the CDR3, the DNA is TGTGCCAGCAGCCGCGCGGACGGGATCGAAGCTTTCTTT.

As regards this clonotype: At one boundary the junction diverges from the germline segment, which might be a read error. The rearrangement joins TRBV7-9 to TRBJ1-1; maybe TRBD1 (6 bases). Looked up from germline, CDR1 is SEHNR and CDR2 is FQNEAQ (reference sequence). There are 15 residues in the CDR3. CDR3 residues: CASRFRDTVNTETFF. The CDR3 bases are TGTGCCAGCAGGTTTCGGGACACAGTGAACACTGAAACTTTCTTT.

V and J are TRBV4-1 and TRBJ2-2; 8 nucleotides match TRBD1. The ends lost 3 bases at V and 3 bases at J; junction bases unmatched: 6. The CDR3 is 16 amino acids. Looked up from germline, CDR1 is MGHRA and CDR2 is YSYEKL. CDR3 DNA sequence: TGCGCCAGCAGCCATTCCGGACAGGGATACACCGGGGAGCTGTTTTTT. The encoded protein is CASSHSGQGYTGELFF.

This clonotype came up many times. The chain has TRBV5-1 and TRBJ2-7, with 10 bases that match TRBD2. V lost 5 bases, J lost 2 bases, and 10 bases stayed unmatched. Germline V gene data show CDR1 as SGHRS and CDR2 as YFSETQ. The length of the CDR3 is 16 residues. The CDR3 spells CASSLAGGLSTYEQYF. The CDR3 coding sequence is TGCGCCAGCAGTTTAGCGGGGGGCCTCAGTACCTACGAGCAGTACTTC.

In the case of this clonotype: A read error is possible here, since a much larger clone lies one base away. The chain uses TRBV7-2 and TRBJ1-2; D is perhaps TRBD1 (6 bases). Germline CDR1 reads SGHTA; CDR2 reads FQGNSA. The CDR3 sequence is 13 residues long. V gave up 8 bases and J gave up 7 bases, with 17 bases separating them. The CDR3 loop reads CASSQRGGLGYTF. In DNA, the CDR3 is TGTGCCAGCTCTCAGCGCGGGGGGCTTGGCTACACCTTC.

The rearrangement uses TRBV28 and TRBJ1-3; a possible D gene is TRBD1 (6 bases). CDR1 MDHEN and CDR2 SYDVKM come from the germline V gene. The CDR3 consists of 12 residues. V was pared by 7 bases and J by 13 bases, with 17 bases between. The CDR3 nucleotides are TGTGCCAGCACTTTCCCCGAGACAGGAATATATTTT. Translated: CASTFPETGIYF.

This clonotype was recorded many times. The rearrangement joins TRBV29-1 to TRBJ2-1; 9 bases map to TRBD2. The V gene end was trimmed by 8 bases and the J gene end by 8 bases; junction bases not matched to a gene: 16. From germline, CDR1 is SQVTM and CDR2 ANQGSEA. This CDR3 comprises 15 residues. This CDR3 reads CSPRVPSGDWDEQFF. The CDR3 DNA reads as TGCAGCCCACGGGTTCCTAGCGGGGATTGGGATGAGCAGTTCTTC.